This T cell receptor beta chain is from a study of metastatic and nonmetastatic thyroid tumors. In the study overall: It was across blood and tumor or nodule tissue from malignant and benign thyroid patients that repertoires were compared.

Broader study findings: It was reported that TCR beta diversity was significantly higher in malignant thyroid tumors than benign nodules, in blood and tumor.

In the authors' workflow: Building a distant-metastasis classifier for papillary thyroid cancer drew on CDR3 differences across clinicopathological groups. Using MiXCR, TCRdb reanalyzed the PCR reads. TCRdb, not the original authors, processed these V and J calls. The sample includes over 65,000 clones, approximately 12% seen only once; the top ten take around 8.8%. This clone was picked up a small number of times. Its antigen remains unknown. It may be a read error: a sequence one base away is much more abundant. This same CDR3 is encoded by further DNA sequences in the sample. Patients had received no treatment of any kind before thyroid surgery. This clonotype originated in a female donor with papillary thyroid cancer or a benign thyroid nodule (not recorded which). Some clones in this sample may be carry-over from other donors' samples. The source material was tumor tissue.

This CDR3 reads CASKERDGYEQFF. CDR3 coding DNA: TGTGCCAGCAAAGAGCGGGATGGATATGAGCAATTCTTC. The rearrangement links TRBV27 to TRBJ2-1, with 7 bases that match TRBD2. The CDR3 is 13 residues long. Germline V CDR1 and CDR2: MNHEY, SMNVEV (reference sequence).